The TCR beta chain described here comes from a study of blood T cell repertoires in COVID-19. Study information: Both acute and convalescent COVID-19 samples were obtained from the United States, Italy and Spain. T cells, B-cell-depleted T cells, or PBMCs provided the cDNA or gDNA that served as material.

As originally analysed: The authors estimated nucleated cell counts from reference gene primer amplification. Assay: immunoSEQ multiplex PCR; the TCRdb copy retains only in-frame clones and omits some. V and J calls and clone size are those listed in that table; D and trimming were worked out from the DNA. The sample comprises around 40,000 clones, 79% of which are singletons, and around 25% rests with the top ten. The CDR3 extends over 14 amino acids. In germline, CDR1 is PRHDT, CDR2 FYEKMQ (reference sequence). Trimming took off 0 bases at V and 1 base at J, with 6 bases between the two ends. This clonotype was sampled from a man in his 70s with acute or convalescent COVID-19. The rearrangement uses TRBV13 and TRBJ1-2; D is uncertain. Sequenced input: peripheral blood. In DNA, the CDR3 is TGTGCCAGCAGCTTAGGCCCGGGTAACTATGGCTACACCTTC. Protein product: CASSLGPGNYGYTF.